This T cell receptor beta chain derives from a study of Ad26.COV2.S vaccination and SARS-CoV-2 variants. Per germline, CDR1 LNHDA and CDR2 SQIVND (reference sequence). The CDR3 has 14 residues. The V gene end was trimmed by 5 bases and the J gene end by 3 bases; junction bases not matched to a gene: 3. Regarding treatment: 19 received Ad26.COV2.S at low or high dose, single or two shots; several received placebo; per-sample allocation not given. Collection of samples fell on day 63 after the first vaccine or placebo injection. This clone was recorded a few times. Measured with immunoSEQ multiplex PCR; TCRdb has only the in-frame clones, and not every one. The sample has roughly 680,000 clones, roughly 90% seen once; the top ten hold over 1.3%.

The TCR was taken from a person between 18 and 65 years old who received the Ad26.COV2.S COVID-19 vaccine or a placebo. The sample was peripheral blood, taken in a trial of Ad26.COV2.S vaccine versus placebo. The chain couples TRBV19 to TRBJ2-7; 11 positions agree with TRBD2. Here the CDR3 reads CASSPSGGNYEQYF. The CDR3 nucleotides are TGTGCCAGTAGTCCTAGCGGGGGGAACTACGAGCAGTACTTC. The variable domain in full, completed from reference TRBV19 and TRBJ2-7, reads DGGITQSPKYLFRKEGQNVTLSCEQNLNHDAMYWYRQDPGQGLRLIYYSQIVNDFQKGDIAEGYSVSREKKESFPLTVTSAQKNPTAFYLCASSPSGGNYEQYFGPGTRLTVT.